One sample yielded the 6 T cell receptor beta chains listed below, sequenced in a study of T-cell reconstitution after alpha-beta-depleted transplantation in children. Researchers prepared the TCRbeta library using unique molecular identifiers, the study reports. TCRdb re-derived calls from the PCR reads in MiXCR, one entry per CDR3 protein. The repertoire consists of around 500,000 distinct CDR3 sequences, with approximately 12% occurring once and the leading ten covering over 5.5%. This sample comprised PBMCs from the stem cell graft donor, obtained from the stem cell graft. Receptor source: a human donor who donated a stem cell graft to a child with combined immunodeficiency.

The chain joins TRBV7-3 to TRBJ1-5; a possible D gene is TRBD1 (6 bases). V lost 5 bases and J 8 bases, leaving 19 bases between the germline ends. The CDR3 is made up of 15 amino acids. CDR1 is SGHTA and CDR2 is FQGTGA in the germline V gene. CDR3 sequence: CASSLRGLTAEPQHF. As DNA, the CDR3 is TGTGCCAGCAGCCTTCGGGGGCTAACGGCGGAGCCCCAGCATTTT.

CDR3 loop: CASSVGSGGAAGNEQYF. CDR3 DNA: TGTGCCAGCAGCGTAGGGAGCGGGGGGGCCGCGGGTAACGAGCAGTACTTC. J is TRBJ2-7 and V is TRBV9; 10 bases align to TRBD2. V gave up 0 bases and J gave up 5 bases; unmatched junction bases: 11. Germline V gene lookup returns CDR1 SGDLS and CDR2 YYNGEE. The CDR3 loop spans 17 amino acids.

This clonotype was counted ten times or more. This chain links TRBV28 with TRBJ2-1, with a tentative D call TRBD1 (6 bases). The CDR3 extends over 19 amino acids. Trimming removed 4 bases from V and 8 bases from J, with 30 bases in between. Per germline, CDR1 MDHEN and CDR2 SYDVKM. This CDR3 reads CASSSPYPSQGSVRDEQFF. CDR3 DNA: TGTGCCAGCAGTTCCCCCTACCCCAGTCAGGGGTCGGTTAGGGATGAGCAGTTCTTC.

V gene TRBV19 combines with J gene TRBJ1-1; 7 bases fit TRBD1. There are 14 residues in the CDR3. Germline CDR1 LNHDA, CDR2 SQIVND (reference sequence). V lost 11 bases and J lost 5; bases outside the gene matches: 14. CDR3 amino acids: CAARGQGVWTEAFF. The CDR3 coding sequence is TGTGCCGCACGGGGGCAGGGGGTTTGGACTGAAGCTTTCTTT.

This clonotype appeared a few times. V and J are TRBV5-1 and TRBJ2-3; D is perhaps TRBD1 (6 bases). Trimming shortened V by 0 bases and J by 4 bases, and 9 bases separated the two germline ends. The CDR3 spans 14 residues. From germline, CDR1 is SGHRS and CDR2 YFSETQ. The CDR3 bases are TGCGCCAGCAGCTTGGTGCAGGGGCCAGATACGCAGTATTTT. Amino acids: CASSLVQGPDTQYF.

The chain combines TRBV12-3 or TRBV12-4 with TRBJ2-7; no reliable D call. CDR3 size: 15 residues. V lost 4 bases and J lost 2, with 15 bases in between. Written as DNA, the CDR3 is TGTGCCAGCAGTTCCCGGACGGATACCACCTACGAGCAGTACTTC. Its protein is CASSSRTDTTYEQYF.